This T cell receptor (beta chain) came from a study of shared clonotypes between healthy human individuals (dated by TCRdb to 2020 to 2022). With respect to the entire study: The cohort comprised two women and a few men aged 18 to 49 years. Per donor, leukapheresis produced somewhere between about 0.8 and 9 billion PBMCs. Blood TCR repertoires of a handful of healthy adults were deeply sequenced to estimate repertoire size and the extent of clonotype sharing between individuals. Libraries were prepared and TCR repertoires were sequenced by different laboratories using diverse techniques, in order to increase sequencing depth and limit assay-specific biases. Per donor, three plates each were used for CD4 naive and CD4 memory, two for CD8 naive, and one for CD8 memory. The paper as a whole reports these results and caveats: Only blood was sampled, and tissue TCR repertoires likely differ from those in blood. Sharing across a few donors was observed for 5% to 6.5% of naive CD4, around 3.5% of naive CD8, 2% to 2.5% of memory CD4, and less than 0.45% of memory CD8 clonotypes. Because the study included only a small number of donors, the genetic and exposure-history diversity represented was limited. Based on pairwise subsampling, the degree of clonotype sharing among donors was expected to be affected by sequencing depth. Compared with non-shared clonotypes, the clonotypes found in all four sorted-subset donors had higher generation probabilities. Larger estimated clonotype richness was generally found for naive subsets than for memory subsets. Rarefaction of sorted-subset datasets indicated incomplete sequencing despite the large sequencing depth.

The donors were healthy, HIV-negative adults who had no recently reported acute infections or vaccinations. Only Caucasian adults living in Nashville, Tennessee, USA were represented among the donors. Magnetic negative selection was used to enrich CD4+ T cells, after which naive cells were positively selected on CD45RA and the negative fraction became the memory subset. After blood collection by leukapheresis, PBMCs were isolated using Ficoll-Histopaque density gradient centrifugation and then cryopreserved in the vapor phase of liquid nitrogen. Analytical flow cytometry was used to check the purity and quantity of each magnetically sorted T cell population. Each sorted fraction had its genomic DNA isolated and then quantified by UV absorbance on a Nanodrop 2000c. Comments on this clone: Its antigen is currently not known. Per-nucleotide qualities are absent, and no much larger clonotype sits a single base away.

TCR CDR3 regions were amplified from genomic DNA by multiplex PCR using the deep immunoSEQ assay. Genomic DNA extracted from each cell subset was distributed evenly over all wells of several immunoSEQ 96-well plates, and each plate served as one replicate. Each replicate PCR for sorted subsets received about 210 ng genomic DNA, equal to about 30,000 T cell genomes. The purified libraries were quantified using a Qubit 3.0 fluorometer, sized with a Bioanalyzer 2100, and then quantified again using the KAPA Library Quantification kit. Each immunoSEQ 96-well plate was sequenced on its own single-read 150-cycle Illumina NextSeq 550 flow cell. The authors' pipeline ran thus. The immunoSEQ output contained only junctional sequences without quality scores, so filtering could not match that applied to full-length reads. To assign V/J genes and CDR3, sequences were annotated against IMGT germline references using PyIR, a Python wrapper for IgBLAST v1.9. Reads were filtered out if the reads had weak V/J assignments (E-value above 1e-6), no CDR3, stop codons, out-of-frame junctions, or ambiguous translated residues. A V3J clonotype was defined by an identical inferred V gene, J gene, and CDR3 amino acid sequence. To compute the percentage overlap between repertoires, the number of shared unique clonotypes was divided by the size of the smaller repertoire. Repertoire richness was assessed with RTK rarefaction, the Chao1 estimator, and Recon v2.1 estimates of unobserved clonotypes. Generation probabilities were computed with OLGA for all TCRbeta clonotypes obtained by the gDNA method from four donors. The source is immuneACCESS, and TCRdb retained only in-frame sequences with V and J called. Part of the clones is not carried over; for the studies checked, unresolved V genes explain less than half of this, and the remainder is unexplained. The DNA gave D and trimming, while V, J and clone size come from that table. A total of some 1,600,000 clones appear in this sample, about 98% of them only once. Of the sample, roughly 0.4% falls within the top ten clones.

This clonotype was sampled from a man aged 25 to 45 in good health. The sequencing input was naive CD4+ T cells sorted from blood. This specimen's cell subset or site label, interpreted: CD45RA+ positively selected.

The DNA is TGCGCCAGCAGTGCGGAGCCTAGCGGGAGTTTAAGGAGTGAGCAGTTCTTC. Its translation reads: CASSAEPSGSLRSEQFF. Recombination linked TRBV10-1 to TRBJ2-1; a stretch of 10 junction bases matches TRBD2. The V end gives up 4 bases and the J end 9 bases, leaving 15 bases in the junction not matched to a gene. The CDR3 covers 17 residues, taking in both the cysteine and the phenylalanine. The DNA shown is the 51-base CDR3, in frame from base 1. For CDR1 and CDR2, the germline V gene (reference sequence) lists WNHNN and SYGVQD.